This note documents a single T cell receptor beta chain sequence. The method was immunoSEQ multiplex PCR; TCRdb's version includes in-frame clones alone and lacks a portion of them. The sample records approximately 500,000 clones, approximately 95% being singletons. The data stem from a study of shared clonotypes between healthy human individuals. The germline gives CDR1 MDHEN, CDR2 SYDVKM. The CDR3 consists of 17 residues. After removal of 3 bases from V and 6 bases from J, the junction contained 13 bases not matched to a gene. The rearrangement uses TRBV28 and TRBJ2-3; 9 bases map to TRBD1. The sequencing sample was made of naive CD4+ T cells sorted from blood. Specified subset: CD45RA+ positively selected. The TCR was taken from a woman in her thirties in good health. In DNA, the CDR3 is TGTGCCAGCAGTTTTGAACAGGGGGCCTGGTTAGTGGATACGCAGTATTTT. This encodes CASSFEQGAWLVDTQYF.